Listed below are T cell receptor beta chains from one sample, sequenced in a study of CD8+ T cells in alopecia areata. Profiled with immunoSEQ multiplex PCR; TCRdb holds only in-frame clones, not every one. The sample shows 120,000 or so clones, about 50% of them seen only once. The specimen was NKG2D-low CD8+ T cells sorted from blood. The source is a human donor with alopecia areata. CDR3s include the opening cysteine and the closing phenylalanine or tryptophan. D genes are given only for firm matches. Clone size is not always given. Where it is, it says once, few, many or a class for expanded clones.

clone_size j_call d_call v_call cdr3_nt cdr3_aa
few TRBJ2-5 TRBD1 TRBV11-2 TGTGCCAGCAGCTTCATCGGGACAGGCCTACAAGAGACCCAGTACTTC CASSFIGTGLQETQYF
. TRBJ1-2 . TRBV5-1 TGCGCCAGCAGCCCCATTTTGGGGTCCTCGGGCTACACCTTC CASSPILGSSGYTF
few TRBJ2-3 TRBD1 TRBV29-1 TGCAGCGTTGAAGGCGACCGGGACAGGGCCACAGATACGCAGTATTTT CSVEGDRDRATDTQYF
few TRBJ2-7 . TRBV7-9 TGTGCCAGCAGCCGATTAGACTACGAGCAGTACTTC CASSRLDYEQYF
few TRBJ2-1 TRBD2 TRBV29-1 TGCAGCGTTGTTGGCGGGAGGGCCCGAGGATCCTACAATGAGCAGTTCTTC CSVVGGRARGSYNEQFF
few TRBJ2-7 TRBD1 TRBV29-1 TGCAGCGTCGAAATGAGGGGGCGTGAGTACGAGCAGTACTTC CSVEMRGREYEQYF
few TRBJ2-5 TRBD2 TRBV28 TGTGCCAGCAGTTCTCCCGCTTCAGCGGGACAAGAGACCCAGTACTTC CASSSPASAGQETQYF
few TRBJ2-3 . TRBV29-1 TGCAGCACCCTGGTGGAAAGCACAGATACGCAGTATTTT CSTLVESTDTQYF
. TRBJ2-3 . TRBV27 TGTGCCAGCAGTTTACAGGGTAGCACAGATACGCAGTATTTT CASSLQGSTDTQYF
. TRBJ1-1 . TRBV29-1 TGCAGCGTACAGGGAGTTACTGAAGCTTTCTTT CSVQGVTEAFF
. TRBJ2-7 . TRBV5-1 TGCGCCAGCAGCTTTGACAGTTACGAGCAGTACTTC CASSFDSYEQYF
once TRBJ1-4 . TRBV9 TGTGCCAGCAGCGCTGACAGGACGCTTAATGAAAAACTGTTTTTT CASSADRTLNEKLFF
many TRBJ2-1 TRBD2 TRBV28 TGTGCCAGCACCCCCGGGACTAGCAGGACCGATGAGCAGTTCTTC CASTPGTSRTDEQFF
. TRBJ1-1 . TRBV29-1 TGCAGCGTTGTGGACGGGAACACTGAAGCTTTCTTT CSVVDGNTEAFF
. TRBJ2-5 TRBD2 TRBV28 TGTGCCAGCAACGACGGGGAGGGAGTCCAAGAGACCCAGTACTTC CASNDGEGVQETQYF
. TRBJ2-5 TRBD1 TRBV29-1 TGCAGCTTTCGTCAGGGACAGGGACAAGAGACCCAGTACTTC CSFRQGQGQETQYF
once TRBJ2-1 . TRBV5-1 TGCGCCAGCAGCTTGTTCCCGATGAGCTCCTACAATGAGCAGTTCTTC CASSLFPMSSYNEQFF
few TRBJ2-1 TRBD2 TRBV29-1 TGCAGCGTCGAAGGAGAGTTCGGGGGGAATGAGCAGTTCTTC CSVEGEFGGNEQFF
few TRBJ2-7 TRBD2 TRBV29-1 TGCAGCGTTGAAAATCCCGCGACTAGCGGGGGCTACGAGCAGTACTTC CSVENPATSGGYEQYF
. TRBJ1-1 TRBD1 TRBV25-1 TGTGCCAGCAGAGCCGGGACAGATACTTCAGAAGCTTTCTTT CASRAGTDTSEAFF
. TRBJ2-7 . TRBV29-1 TGCAGCGTTGAAGCTTCGGGGGCTGCGTACGAGCAGTACTTC CSVEASGAAYEQYF
few TRBJ2-5 TRBD2 TRBV5-1 TGCGCCAGCAGCTTGTGGGGGCCTAGCGGGGAGCAAGAGACCCAGTACTTC CASSLWGPSGEQETQYF
few TRBJ1-1 . TRBV29-1 TGCAGCGTTGATATGAACACTGAAGCTTTCTTT CSVDMNTEAFF
. TRBJ2-4 . TRBV28 TGTGCCAGCAGTATCGGGAGCGGAAACATTCAGTACTTC CASSIGSGNIQYF
. TRBJ2-7 . TRBV2 TGTGCCAGCAGAGCAGGAGGGACCTACGAGCAGTACTTC CASRAGGTYEQYF
once TRBJ2-7 . TRBV30 TGTGCCTGGAGCCTAGGGACCTCCTACGAGCAGTACTTC CAWSLGTSYEQYF
. TRBJ2-1 . TRBV5-1 TGCGCCAGCAGCTTGGTGGGGACCCCGCAGGATGAGCAGTTCTTC CASSLVGTPQDEQFF
. TRBJ1-1 . TRBV27 TGTGCCAGCAGTTACCCCCCAGCTTTCTTT CASSYPPAFF
. TRBJ2-7 . TRBV30 TGTGCCGGGGATGTGACGGAGTCCTACGAGCAGTACTTC CAGDVTESYEQYF
. TRBJ1-1 . TRBV4-1 TGCGCCAGCAGCCAGGGTTTTGAAGCTTTCTTT CASSQGFEAFF
. TRBJ1-5 . TRBV27 TGTGCCAGCAGTCCACTGATTGGGGCCCCTAATCAGCCCCAGCATTTT CASSPLIGAPNQPQHF
. TRBJ2-5 TRBD2 TRBV9 TGTGCCAGCAGCGTAGGCGGGAGCGGCCAAGAGACCCAGTACTTC CASSVGGSGQETQYF
few TRBJ2-7 TRBD2 TRBV25-1 TGTGCCAGCAGTGATAGGACTAGTCCCTACGAGCAGTACTTC CASSDRTSPYEQYF
. TRBJ2-7 . TRBV27 TGTGCCAGCAGCGCTGCAGGGGAGCAGTACTTC CASSAAGEQYF
. TRBJ1-6 . TRBV27 TGTGCCAGCAGTTTATGGGCCGCATATAATTCACCCCTCCACTTT CASSLWAAYNSPLHF
. TRBJ2-5 . TRBV29-1 TGCAGCGGTCTAACAGAGAAAGAGACCCAGTACTTC CSGLTEKETQYF
. TRBJ1-2 . TRBV23-1 TGCGCCAGCGGGCTGGGGTCTCCGGGCTACACCTTC CASGLGSPGYTF
few TRBJ2-2 TRBD2 TRBV6-1 TGTGCCAGCAGTGTGACTAGCGGGAGCACCGGGGAGCTGTTTTTT CASSVTSGSTGELFF
. TRBJ2-5 . TRBV4-3 TGCGCCAGCAGCCAAGATCGCGGAGTGCCCGGGACCCAGTACTTC CASSQDRGVPGTQYF
. TRBJ2-1 TRBD1 TRBV4-1 TGCGCCAGCAGGAGACAGGGCACGGATGAGCAGTTCTTC CASRRQGTDEQFF
. TRBJ1-1 . TRBV29-1 TGCGCTCTCCGGCGTATGAACACTGAAGCTTTCTTT CALRRMNTEAFF
. TRBJ2-6 TRBD2 TRBV2 TGTGCCACCGATGACGGGGGGTCCTCTGGGGCCAACGTCCTGACTTTC CATDDGGSSGANVLTF
. TRBJ1-2 . TRBV6-5 TGTGCCAGCAGTTTTTCTCCAGAATCCCCATATGGCTACACCTTC CASSFSPESPYGYTF
. TRBJ2-7 . TRBV5-1 TGCGCCAGCAGCTTGGCCCAAGCCTACGAGCAGTACTTC CASSLAQAYEQYF
. TRBJ2-5 . TRBV28 TGTGCCAGCAGTTCTTACAGGAGAGGGCAAGAGACCCAGTACTTC CASSSYRRGQETQYF
few TRBJ2-5 . TRBV14 TGTGCCAGCAGCCAAGCGGGACTGCTCCAAGAGACCCAGTACTTC CASSQAGLLQETQYF
. TRBJ2-3 TRBD2 TRBV7-3 TGTGCCAGCAGCTCTATTAGCGGGGGGCCCACAGATACGCAGTATTTT CASSSISGGPTDTQYF
. TRBJ2-1 TRBD2 TRBV11-2 TGTGCCAGCAGCTCCGGTAGCGGGAGCCCCTACAATGAGCAGTTCTTC CASSSGSGSPYNEQFF
. TRBJ2-1 TRBD2 TRBV9 TGTGCCAGCAGCGCCCCGGGAGGGTACAATGAGCAGTTCTTC CASSAPGGYNEQFF
. TRBJ2-2 . TRBV13 TGTGCCAGCAGCTTTGGACAGAACACCGGGGAGCTGTTTTTT CASSFGQNTGELFF
. TRBJ2-6 TRBD2 TRBV4-1 TGCGCCAGCAGCCCAGATGAGGAGCGGGGGGGCCTATTTGGGGCCAACGTCCTGACTTTC CASSPDEERGGLFGANVLTF
. TRBJ2-7 . TRBV27 TGTGCCAGCAGTCCCAGGGAGGCCTACGAGCAGTACTTC CASSPREAYEQYF
. TRBJ2-7 . TRBV29-1 TGCAGCGTTGAAGGCCCCCCCGGCCACAACTACGAGCAGTACTTC CSVEGPPGHNYEQYF
. TRBJ2-1 TRBD1 TRBV29-1 TGCAGCGTACCGAAGCGGGGACAGGGCTATGAGCAGTTCTTC CSVPKRGQGYEQFF
. TRBJ2-3 . TRBV5-6 TGTGCCAGCAGGTCTCCTCGGGGGGCTGATACGCAGTATTTT CASRSPRGADTQYF
few TRBJ2-1 . TRBV4-3 TGCGCCAGCAGCCAAGATCTGGACCGGTCTGAGCAGTTCTTC CASSQDLDRSEQFF
many TRBJ2-3 . TRBV25-1 TGTGCCAGCACTCCGCTCGTTGGGGTAGATACGCAGTATTTT CASTPLVGVDTQYF
. TRBJ2-1 TRBD2 TRBV30 TGTGCCTGGAGGCGTGGGCTAGCGGGATGGAATGAGCAGTTCTTC CAWRRGLAGWNEQFF
. TRBJ2-3 TRBD1 TRBV7-9 TGTGCCAGCAGCTTACCGCTCTTGACAGGGGAGAGCACAGATACGCAGTATTTT CASSLPLLTGESTDTQYF
. TRBJ1-1 . TRBV29-1 TGCAGCGCCTTGGGGAACACTGAAGCTTTCTTT CSALGNTEAFF